These 28 T cell receptor beta chains were all obtained from the same sample, sequenced in a study of cytomegalovirus exposure and HLA in healthy donors. PCR employed 60 Vbeta and 13 Jbeta primers. TCRdb's table, derived via immunoSEQ multiplex PCR, lists solely in-frame clones and lacks some. Of around 130,000 clones listed, roughly 90% are singletons. Sample: PBMCs. The receptor source for this set is a woman between 40 and 50 years old in good health and CMV-seronegative.

This sequence joins TRBV7-9 and TRBJ2-5; 8 positions agree with TRBD1. Germline V CDR1 and CDR2: SEHNR, FQNEAQ (reference sequence). V shed 4 bases, J shed 2 bases, and the junction held 0 bases outside the gene matches. The CDR3 contains 13 residues. CDR3 sequence: CASSWDRQETQYF. CDR3 DNA sequence: TGTGCCAGCAGCTGGGACAGGCAAGAGACCCAGTACTTC.

This clone was seen just once. V gene TRBV27 combines with J gene TRBJ1-5; 9 nucleotides line up with TRBD1. V lost 5 bases and J lost 1; bases outside the gene matches: 6. The CDR3 runs 16 residues. The germline V gene has CDR1 MNHEY and CDR2 SMNVEV (reference sequence). CDR3: CASSRDRGISNQPQHF. The CDR3, as DNA: TGTGCCAGCAGTCGAGACAGGGGGATCAGCAATCAGCCCCAGCATTTT.

The rearrangement links TRBV18 to TRBJ2-1, with TRBD2 as a possible D gene (5 bases). V was shortened by 4 bases and J by 1 base, with 8 bases between the two germline ends. The CDR3 sequence is 14 residues long. CDR1 and CDR2 from the germline V gene are KGHSH and LQKENI. The CDR3 nucleotides read TGTGCCAGCTCACTCACTAGGTCCTACAATGAGCAGTTCTTC. Translating it yields CASSLTRSYNEQFF.

This sequence joins TRBV4-2 and TRBJ2-3; 10 nucleotides agree with TRBD1. CDR1 and CDR2 (germline): LGHNA, YNFKEQ. With V trimmed by 4 bases and J by 5 bases, 9 bases remained unmatched. The CDR3 has 16 residues. This chain's CDR3 is CASSPYGGTGVDTQYF. As DNA, the CDR3 is TGTGCCAGCAGCCCCTATGGAGGGACAGGGGTAGATACGCAGTATTTT.

V gene TRBV29-1 combines with J gene TRBJ2-2; TRBD1 agrees at 7 bases. J gave up 3 bases and V 4 bases, and 8 bases lay outside the gene matches. The CDR3 length is 15 residues. Looked up from germline, CDR1 is SQVTM and CDR2 is ANQGSEA. The CDR3 protein is CSVAKGATDTGELFF. CDR3 in DNA: TGCAGCGTTGCCAAGGGGGCAACGGACACCGGGGAGCTGTTTTTT.

This clone was seen only once. This chain connects TRBV7-2 to TRBJ2-7; 7 bases match TRBD1. CDR3 size: 15 residues. V lost 1 base to trimming and J lost 2 bases; unmatched junction nucleotides: 5. CDR1 SGHTA and CDR2 FQGNSA come from the germline V gene. The CDR3 spells CASSLVDRVAYEQYF. The CDR3 region has the DNA TGTGCCAGCAGCTTAGTAGACAGGGTCGCCTACGAGCAGTACTTC.

With regard to this clone: At the DNA level, this CDR3 is encoded by other sequences in the same sample as well. The rearrangement links TRBV10-3 to TRBJ2-2; 10 bases fit TRBD2. V was clipped by 6 bases and J by 7 bases; unmatched bases: 11. The CDR3 covers 16 residues. From germline, CDR1 is ENHRY and CDR2 SYGVKD. The CDR3 protein is CAISLLAGDRNGELFF. The CDR3 DNA is TGTGCCATCAGCCTCCTAGCGGGAGACCGGAACGGGGAGCTGTTTTTT.

Only one count was recorded for this clone. The V gene is TRBV7-2, the J gene TRBJ2-7; TRBD2 might be the D (6 bases). Trimming took 1 base from V and 7 from J, leaving 20 bases between them. Germline assignment: CDR1 SGHTA and CDR2 FQGNSA. This CDR3 comprises 16 residues. CDR3 nucleotide sequence: TGTGCCAGCAGCTTAGTCCCTCGGGAGCGGATGGAGGAGCAGTACTTC. Translating gives CASSLVPRERMEEQYF.

The count of this clone is one. The chain has TRBV13 and TRBJ2-3, with D possibly TRBD2 on 6 matching bases. This CDR3 spans 16 amino acids. Germline CDR1 PRHDT, CDR2 FYEKMQ (reference sequence). With 5 bases removed from V and 2 bases from J, the gap between germline ends came to 17 bases. The CDR3: CASSSMGGVFTDTQYF. CDR3 DNA sequence: TGTGCCAGCAGCAGCATGGGGGGAGTTTTCACAGATACGCAGTATTTT.

This chain joins TRBV19 and TRBJ2-3; possible D gene TRBD2, 6 bases. CDR1 and CDR2 (germline): LNHDA, SQIVND (reference sequence). V was clipped by 5 bases and J by 4 bases, with 13 bases between them. This CDR3 region has 14 residues. The CDR3 DNA reads TGTGCCAGTAGTCCCAGACTAGACGCAGATACGCAGTATTTT. Translated, it gives CASSPRLDADTQYF.

The V call is TRBV7-9, the J call TRBJ2-3, with 10 bases that match TRBD2. Trimming removed 3 bases from V and 3 bases from J; junction bases left unmatched: 3. The CDR3 has 15 residues. Germline assignment: CDR1 SEHNR and CDR2 FQNEAQ (reference sequence). As DNA, the CDR3 is TGTGCCAGCAGCTTGGGAGCGGGAGGGACAGATACGCAGTATTTT. It encodes CASSLGAGGTDTQYF.

V is TRBV5-4 and J is TRBJ2-7, with a tentative D call TRBD2 (6 bases). Trimming took off 2 bases at V and 5 bases at J, with 14 bases between the two ends. The CDR3 contains 14 residues. The germline CDR1 and CDR2 sequences are SGHNT and YYREEE (reference sequence). The CDR3 coding sequence is TGTGCCAGCAGCTTTGGGAGGACTCTAAACGAGCAGTACTTC. Its translation: CASSFGRTLNEQYF.

The chain is built from TRBV11-3 and TRBJ2-5; the match to TRBD2 covers 11 bases. The CDR3 sequence is 17 residues long. J lost 3 bases, V lost 6 bases, and 12 bases had no gene match. The germline CDR1 and CDR2 sequences are SGHNT and YENEEA. CDR3 sequence: CASRKLAGVGGKETQYF. The CDR3 nucleotides read TGTGCCAGCAGAAAACTAGCGGGAGTGGGGGGCAAAGAGACCCAGTACTTC.

J is TRBJ2-6 and V is TRBV2, with D maybe TRBD1 (5 bases). The germline V gene encodes CDR1 SNHLY and CDR2 FYNNEI. V lost 4 bases and J 4 bases, leaving 8 bases between the germline ends. The length of the CDR3 is 14 residues. The CDR3 DNA is TGTGCCAGCAGTGTAGGGGCCGGGGCCAACGTCCTGACTTTC. Translation: CASSVGAGANVLTF.

J is TRBJ2-5 and V is TRBV7-2; TRBD2 matches at 12 bases. Trimming removed 4 bases from V and 4 bases from J; junction bases left unmatched: 7. From germline, CDR1 is SGHTA and CDR2 FQGNSA. CDR3 length: 16 amino acids. CDR3 sequence (DNA): TGTGCCAGCAGCTCGGGGGGACTAGCGGGTCTAGAGACCCAGTACTTC. It encodes CASSSGGLAGLETQYF.

The chain has TRBV6-6 and TRBJ1-5; D uncertain. From germline, CDR1 is MNHNY and CDR2 SVGAGI (reference sequence). This CDR3 contains 14 residues. V shed 0 bases and J shed 4 bases, with 7 bases lying between them. The chain's CDR3 is CASSYSNLNQPQHF. CDR3 DNA: TGTGCCAGCAGTTACTCAAACTTGAATCAGCCCCAGCATTTT.

This chain joins TRBV6-5 and TRBJ1-2; no clear D gene. The germline V and J ends were trimmed by 0 bases and 5 bases, with 7 bases remaining between them. Germline CDR1 reads MNHEY; CDR2 reads SVGAGI. This CDR3 has 13 residues. The CDR3 loop is CASSYSRRYGYTF. The CDR3 bases are TGTGCCAGCAGTTACTCGAGGCGTTATGGCTACACCTTC.

This clone was counted a few times. The chain has TRBV28 and TRBJ1-1, with D unclear. The ends were cut back, 6 bases at V and 10 bases at J, with 9 bases in the middle. This CDR3 contains 10 residues. Germline loops: CDR1 MDHEN, CDR2 SYDVKM. CDR3: CASSLEVAFF. The CDR3 bases are TGTGCCAGCAGCCTAGAAGTAGCTTTCTTT.

V gene TRBV10-3 combines with J gene TRBJ2-7; 14 positions match TRBD2. This CDR3 comprises 14 residues. The ends lost 6 bases at V and 2 bases at J; junction bases unmatched: 0. Germline CDR1 is ENHRY and CDR2 is SYGVKD. The CDR3 nucleotides are TGTGCCATCAGGGGACTAGCGGGGGCCTACGAGCAGTACTTC. It yields the protein CAIRGLAGAYEQYF.

DNA of the CDR3: TGCAGCGTGTGGGGGGGACAGGGTCCTTACGAGCAGTACTTC. It encodes CSVWGGQGPYEQYF. The rearrangement joins TRBV29-1 to TRBJ2-7, with 9 bases that match TRBD1. V shed 6 bases, J shed 4 bases, and the junction held 10 bases outside the gene matches. The CDR3 length is 14 residues. Germline lookup yields CDR1 SQVTM and CDR2 ANQGSEA.

This clone was picked up one time. The chain carries TRBV6-6 and TRBJ2-7; TRBD1 matches 9 bases. CDR1 is MNHNY and CDR2 is SVGAGI in the germline V gene (reference sequence). V was pared by 6 bases and J by 2 bases, with 8 bases of the junction left unmatched. The CDR3 spans 15 residues. CDR3: CASRPGQGRAYEQYF. For the CDR3, the DNA is TGTGCCAGCAGGCCCGGACAGGGGCGGGCCTACGAGCAGTACTTC.

The rearrangement links TRBV28 to TRBJ1-1, with D possibly being TRBD1 (6 bases). Germline V lookup: CDR1 MDHEN, CDR2 SYDVKM. The CDR3 spans 16 residues. V lost 6 bases, J lost 4 bases, and 21 bases lay in between. The CDR3 here is CASSPSQATGRTEAFF. CDR3 coding DNA: TGTGCCAGCAGCCCCTCACAGGCGACAGGACGCACTGAAGCTTTCTTT.

The chain employs TRBV11-2 and TRBJ2-7, with 8 bases that match TRBD1. With 5 bases clipped from V and 3 bases from J, the junction kept 3 bases outside the gene matches. The germline CDR1 and CDR2 sequences are SGHAT and FQNNGV. The CDR3 runs 13 residues. CDR3 nucleotides: TGTGCCAGCAGCCCAGGGGGCGACTACGAGCAGTACTTC. Protein: CASSPGGDYEQYF.

This chain connects TRBV5-1 to TRBJ2-3; 12 positions agree with TRBD2. There are 16 residues in the CDR3. Germline V gives CDR1 SGHRS, CDR2 YFSETQ. The trim removed 4 bases at V and 5 bases at J, leaving 8 bases unmatched. The CDR3 sequence is CASSTWTSGMGDTQYF. CDR3 DNA: TGCGCCAGCAGCACCTGGACTAGCGGGATGGGAGATACGCAGTATTTT.

V usage is TRBV5-4 and J usage is TRBJ2-3; TRBD1 aligns across 10 bases. V lost 3 bases and J lost 0; bases outside the gene matches: 7. The CDR3 has 17 amino acids. Germline assignment: CDR1 SGHNT and CDR2 YYREEE (reference sequence). CDR3 sequence: CASSSGQGVVSTDTQYF. The DNA for the CDR3 is TGTGCCAGCAGCTCCGGACAGGGGGTGGTTAGCACAGATACGCAGTATTTT.

The chain recombines TRBV5-5 with TRBJ1-2; TRBD1 might be the D (5 bases). The V end was cut by 4 bases, the J end by 4 bases, with 17 bases between. Looked up from germline, CDR1 is SGHKS and CDR2 is YYEKEE (reference sequence). This CDR3 region has 15 residues. The CDR3: CASSPEEGQSYGYTF. In DNA form, the CDR3 reads TGTGCCAGCAGCCCAGAGGAGGGGCAGAGCTATGGCTACACCTTC. Combining the CDR3 with reference TRBV5-5 and TRBJ1-2 gives the whole variable domain DAGVTQSPTHLIKTRGQQVTLRCSPISGHKSVSWYQQVLGQGPQFIFQYYEKEERGRGNFPDRFSARQFPNYSSELNVNALLLGDSALYLCASSPEEGQSYGYTFGSGTRLTVV.

The chain employs TRBV30 and TRBJ1-2, with 7 bases lining up with TRBD1. The CDR3 extends over 15 amino acids. V trimming: 2 bases; J trimming: 6 bases; junction bases outside the gene matches: 12. Germline V gene sequence: CDR1 GTSNPN, CDR2 SVGIG (reference sequence). The CDR3 is CAWSSPQIRGHGYTF. For the CDR3, the DNA is TGTGCCTGGAGTAGCCCCCAGATTAGGGGGCATGGCTACACCTTC.

The rearrangement uses TRBV10-3 and TRBJ1-3; D gene ambiguous. V lost 10 bases, J lost 0 bases, and 13 bases lay in between. The germline V gene encodes CDR1 ENHRY and CDR2 SYGVKD. CDR3 length equals 14 residues. In DNA, the CDR3 is TGTGCCAACCGAGCCCTACTCTCTGGAAACACCATATATTTT. Residues: CANRALLSGNTIYF.